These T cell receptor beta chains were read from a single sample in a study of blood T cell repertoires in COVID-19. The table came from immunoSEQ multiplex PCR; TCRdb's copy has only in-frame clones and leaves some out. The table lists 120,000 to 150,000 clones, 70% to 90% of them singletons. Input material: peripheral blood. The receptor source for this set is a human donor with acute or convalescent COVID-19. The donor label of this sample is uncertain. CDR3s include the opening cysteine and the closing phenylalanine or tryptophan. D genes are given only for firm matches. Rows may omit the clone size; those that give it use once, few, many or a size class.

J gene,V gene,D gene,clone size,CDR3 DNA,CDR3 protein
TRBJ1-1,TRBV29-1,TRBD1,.,TGCAGCGTTCCCTCGGGACAGGTTAGGCGCCACCTTTACACTGAAGCTTTCTTT,CSVPSGQVRRHLYTEAFF
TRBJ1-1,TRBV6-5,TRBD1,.,TGTGCCAGCAGCAGACAGGGCAACACTGAAGCTTTCTTT,CASSRQGNTEAFF
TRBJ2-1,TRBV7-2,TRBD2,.,TGTGCCAGCAGCCGCGGGAGCTCCTACAATGAGCAGTTCTTC,CASSRGSSYNEQFF
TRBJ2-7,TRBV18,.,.,TGTGCCAGCTCACCCGTATCGTACGAGCAGTACTTC,CASSPVSYEQYF
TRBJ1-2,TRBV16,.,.,TGTGCCAGCAGCCAATCCGGCAGGGGCTATGGCTACACCTTC,CASSQSGRGYGYTF
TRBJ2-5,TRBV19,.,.,TGTGCCGCCAGTGTGGGGGGCCAAGAGACCCAGTACTTC,CAASVGGQETQYF
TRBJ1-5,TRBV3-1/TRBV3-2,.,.,TGTGCCAGCAGCCAACAGGGTGTAGGGCAGCCCCAGCATTTT,CASSQQGVGQPQHF
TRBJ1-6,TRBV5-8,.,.,TGTGCCAGCAGCCAAACACAGACTAAAACTAATTCACCCCTCCACTTT,CASSQTQTKTNSPLHF
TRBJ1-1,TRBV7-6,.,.,TGTGCCAGCACCCCGGGAGGACCCACTGAAGCTTTCTTT,CASTPGGPTEAFF
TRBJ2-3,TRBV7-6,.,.,TGTGCCAGCAGCTTACGCGGACAACGCACAGATACGCAGTATTTT,CASSLRGQRTDTQYF
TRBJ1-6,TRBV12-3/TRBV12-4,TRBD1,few,TGTGCCAGCAGAACTGGGACAGCTTCACCCCTCCACTTT,CASRTGTASPLHF
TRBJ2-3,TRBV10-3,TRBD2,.,TGTGCCTCGTCGTCCGGGACTAGCGGGGGAGTAACTAGCACAGATACGCAGTATTTT,CASSSGTSGGVTSTDTQYF
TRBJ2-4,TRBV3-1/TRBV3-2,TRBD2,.,TGTGCCAGCAGCCTTGGCTCGGGGGGAAACATTCAGTACTTC,CASSLGSGGNIQYF
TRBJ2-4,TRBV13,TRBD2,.,TGTGCCAGCAGCTTAAGAATGGGAGGGAAAAACATTCAGTACTTC,CASSLRMGGKNIQYF
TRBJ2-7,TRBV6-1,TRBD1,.,TGTGCCAGCAGTGAATCGGGACAGCCTTACGAGCAGTACTTC,CASSESGQPYEQYF
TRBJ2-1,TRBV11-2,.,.,TGTGCCAGCAGCTTAGGGACATCCTACAATGAGCAGTTCTTC,CASSLGTSYNEQFF
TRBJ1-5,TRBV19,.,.,TGTGCCAGTAGTATAGGCGGGTCCAGCTATAGCAATCAGCCCCAGCATTTT,CASSIGGSSYSNQPQHF
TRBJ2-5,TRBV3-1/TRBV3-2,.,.,TGTGCCAGCAGCCAGGGCAGGGGAGAGACCCAGTACTTC,CASSQGRGETQYF
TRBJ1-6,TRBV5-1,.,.,TGCGCCAGCCGGGGGGTTTCGGATTCACCCCTCCACTTT,CASRGVSDSPLHF
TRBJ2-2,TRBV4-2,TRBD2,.,TGTGCCAGCAGCCATAGCGGGAGCGCCGGGATCGGGGAGCTGTTTTTT,CASSHSGSAGIGELFF
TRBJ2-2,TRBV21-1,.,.,TGTGCCAGCAGCAAAATCTTGGGGGCAGAACTCGCGAACACCGGGGAGCTGTTTTTT,CASSKILGAELANTGELFF
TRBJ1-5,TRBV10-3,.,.,TGTGCCATCAGTGAAATCGGGGGTAGTCAGCCCCAGCATTTT,CAISEIGGSQPQHF
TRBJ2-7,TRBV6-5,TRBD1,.,TGTGCCAGCAGTTTCCGACAGGGGTCTAACGAGCAGTACTTC,CASSFRQGSNEQYF
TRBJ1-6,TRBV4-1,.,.,TGCGCCAGCAGCCAAGATGAATTGGGGGGTAGGACACCCCTCCACTTT,CASSQDELGGRTPLHF
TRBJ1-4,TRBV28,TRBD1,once,TGTGCCAGCAGTTTACACCCTCTGGGACAGAAGGACGAAGAGGAAAAACTGTTTTTT,CASSLHPLGQKDEEEKLFF
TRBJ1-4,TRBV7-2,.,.,TGTGCCAGCAGCTTAGGCGGGGCGGCAACTAATGAAAAACTGTTTTTT,CASSLGGAATNEKLFF
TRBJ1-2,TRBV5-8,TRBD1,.,TGTGCCAGCAGCTTACTGCTGTCTGGACAGGAGGGGGTCTTACCCTATGGCTACACCTTC,CASSLLLSGQEGVLPYGYTF
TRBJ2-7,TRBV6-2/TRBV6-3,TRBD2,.,TGTGCCAGCAGCAGTCCGGGACTACCGACCTACGAGCAGTACTTC,CASSSPGLPTYEQYF
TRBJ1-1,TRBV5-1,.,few,TGCGCCAGCAGCTTGCGAGCGGTGAACACTGAAGCTTTCTTT,CASSLRAVNTEAFF
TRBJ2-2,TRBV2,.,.,TGTGCCAGCAGTGGGGTAGCGACCACCGGGGAGCTGTTTTTT,CASSGVATTGELFF
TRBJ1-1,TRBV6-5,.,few,TGTGCCAGCAGACTTCCGGGACAGAACACTGAAGCTTTCTTT,CASRLPGQNTEAFF
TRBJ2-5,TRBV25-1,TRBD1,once,TGTGCCAGCAGTGACGGTTTAAGGACAGGGGCCCAAGAGACCCAGTACTTC,CASSDGLRTGAQETQYF
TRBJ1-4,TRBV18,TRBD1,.,TGTGCCAGCTCCCTAGGACAGGGGGCCACTAATGAAAAACTGTTTTTT,CASSLGQGATNEKLFF
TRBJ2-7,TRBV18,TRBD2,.,TGTGCCAGCTCACCATCTACCGGGGGGGCCTACGAGCAGTACTTC,CASSPSTGGAYEQYF
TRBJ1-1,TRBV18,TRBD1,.,TGTGCCAGCTCACCCGTGACAGGGGTAGACACTGAAGCTTTCTTT,CASSPVTGVDTEAFF
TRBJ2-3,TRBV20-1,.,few,TGCAGTGCTAGTAGGGGGACAGATACGCAGTATTTT,CSASRGTDTQYF
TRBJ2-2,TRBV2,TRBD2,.,TGTGCCAGCACGAGACTAGCGGGGGTCAACACCGGGGAGCTGTTTTTT,CASTRLAGVNTGELFF
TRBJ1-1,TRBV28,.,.,TGTGCCAGCAGGACAGGATTGAACACTGAAGCTTTCTTT,CASRTGLNTEAFF
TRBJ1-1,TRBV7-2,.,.,TGTGCCAGCAGCTTCACTCGTTACACTGAAGCTTTCTTT,CASSFTRYTEAFF